This entry concerns a single T cell receptor beta chain. It lacks a known antigen. Nothing much larger sits one base from this clone, and base qualities are not available. This same CDR3 is encoded by further DNA sequences in the sample. The sample's treatment or condition label, in plain terms: roughly 19 received Ad26.COV2.S at low or high dose, single or two shots; roughly five received placebo; per-sample allocation not given. For vaccine and placebo recipients, repertoires were sequenced using samples collected on day 63 after the first injection. Between 29 July and 7 August 2020, Cohort 1b enrolled about two dozen adults aged 18-55 years at one site in Boston, USA. Ad26.COV2.S was a replication-incompetent adenovirus type 26 vector expressing a prefusion-stabilized SARS-CoV-2 spike protein from the original Wuhan strain. This sample stems from a study of Ad26.COV2.S vaccination and SARS-CoV-2 variants (TCRdb year 2021). As for the study more broadly: Vaccine-arm donors were drawn from COV1001, a multicentre, randomized, double-blind, placebo-controlled phase I-IIa trial of Ad26.COV2.S in healthy adults. Dosing of Ad26.COV2.S was intramuscular, at either 5x10^10 or 1x10^11 viral particles, delivered as one shot or as two shots spaced 56 days apart. TCRbeta repertoire sequencing served as the tool for gauging how specific and how broad the SARS-CoV-2-reactive T cell receptors were following Ad26.COV2.S vaccination. The TCR-sequenced set comprised around 30 samples: some 20 Ad26.COV2.S vaccine recipients, 5 placebo recipients and 8 SARS-CoV-2 convalescent individuals. Participants in the trial were split at random into five groups of five each, receiving low-dose or high-dose Ad26.COV2.S once or twice, or else placebo on both occasions. Investigators remained blinded to trial group allocation during experiments and outcome assessment. What the work shows at the level of the full study, not this receptor alone: The study was not powered to compare responses between vaccine doses or regimens. Comparable non-spike TCR breadth was observed between vaccine and placebo recipients, consistent with only spike being contained in the vaccine. After vaccination, spike-specific CD8+ and CD4+ T cell responses were reported to show substantial breadth. The authors noted that the TCR breadth and depth analyses may have underestimated total T cell responses. Ad26.COV2.S recipients had higher spike-specific TCR breadth than placebo recipients (P = 0.0014).

The immunoSEQ Assay was the method used to sequence TCRbeta CDR3 regions. After extraction, genomic DNA underwent amplification by bias-controlled multiplex PCR, followed by high-throughput sequencing. On the study's bioinformatics: Collapsing and filtering of sequences were performed to quantify the absolute abundance of each unique TCRbeta CDR3 region. T cell fraction was estimated by normalization of TCRbeta template counts to usable DNA, with usable DNA being measured through amplification of reference genes present in all nucleated cells. Repertoire TCRs were annotated as SARS-CoV-2-specific when V gene, CDR3 amino acid sequence and J gene were exactly matched to a known reactive TCR set. The reference SARS-CoV-2 TCR set was obtained from MIRA and was filtered for enrichment in COVID-19-positive ImmuneCODE repertoires, whereby public or cross-reactive TCRs were removed. Using the MIRA antigens, annotated TCRs were further analysed by specific ORF or by position within an ORF. Depth was the summed frequency of annotated unique rearrangements, while breadth was defined as annotated unique rearrangements over total unique productive rearrangements. Two-sided Wilcoxon rank-sum tests were used to compare TCR breadth between groups. Held by TCRdb, this immuneACCESS table contains in-frame sequences only and omits some clones. Under half of the omission traces to an unresolved V gene where checked; the cause of the rest is unknown. V, J and clone size were drawn from that table, and D and trimming were deduced from the DNA. The sample includes under 600,000 clones, with nearly 90% observed a single time. The ten largest clonotypes hold roughly 1.7% of the sample.

Sequencing was performed on peripheral blood, taken in a trial of Ad26.COV2.S vaccine versus placebo. The receptor was isolated from a person between 18 and 59 years old who received the Ad26.COV2.S COVID-19 vaccine or a placebo.

The sequenced DNA is TGTGCCAGCAGCCCCCGACTCAGCACAGATACGCAGTATTTT. Translated, this gives CASSPRLSTDTQYF. The V and J genes are TRBV3-1 (or the pseudogene TRBV3-2) and TRBJ2-3; the D gene cannot be named for sure. V loses 4 bases of germline sequence and J loses 0 bases, and the interval between the two ends is 8 bases. Reading from cysteine to phenylalanine, the CDR3 counts 14 amino acids. Only the CDR3 DNA is retained, 42 bases long and in frame from the first base. CDR1 and CDR2 were assigned from the germline V gene (reference sequence) as LGHDT and YNNKEL.